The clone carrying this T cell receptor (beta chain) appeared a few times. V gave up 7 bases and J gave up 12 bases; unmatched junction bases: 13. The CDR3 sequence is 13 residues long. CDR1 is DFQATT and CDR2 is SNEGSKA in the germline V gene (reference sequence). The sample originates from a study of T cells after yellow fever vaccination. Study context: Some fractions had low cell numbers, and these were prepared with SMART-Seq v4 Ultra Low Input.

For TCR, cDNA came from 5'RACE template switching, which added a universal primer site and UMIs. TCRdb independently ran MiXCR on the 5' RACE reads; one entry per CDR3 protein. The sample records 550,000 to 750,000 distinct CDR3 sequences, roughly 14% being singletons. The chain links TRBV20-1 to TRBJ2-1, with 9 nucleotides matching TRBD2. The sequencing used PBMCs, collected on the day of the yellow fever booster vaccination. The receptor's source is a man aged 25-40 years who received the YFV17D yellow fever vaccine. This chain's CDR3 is CSVETSGSRGQFF. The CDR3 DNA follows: TGCAGTGTTGAGACTAGCGGCTCAAGGGGGCAGTTCTTC.